This entry concerns a single T cell receptor (beta chain). The data derive from a study of blood T cell repertoires in COVID-19. On the study more broadly: The United States, Italy and Spain were the sources of the acute and convalescent COVID-19 samples. Sample material is recorded as cDNA or gDNA derived from T cells, B-cell-depleted T cells, or PBMCs.

Original processing methods: Amplification of reference gene primers was used by the study to estimate nucleated cell counts. Produced via immunoSEQ multiplex PCR; TCRdb's table is partial and in-frame only. The DNA gave D and trimming, while V, J and clone size come from that table. The table includes approximately 99,000 clones, around 84% detected once. The J segment lost 2 bases and the V segment lost 4 bases, leaving 3 bases of the junction unmatched. This CDR3 contains 15 residues. Germline lookup yields CDR1 LNHDA and CDR2 SQIVND (reference sequence). The source is a man aged 70 or older with active or convalescent COVID-19. The chain combines TRBV19 with TRBJ1-5, with TRBD1 identical over 9 bases. The material sequenced was peripheral blood. CDR3 DNA: TGTGCCAGTAGTACAGACAGGGGGGGCAATCAGCCCCAGCATTTT. Translation: CASSTDRGGNQPQHF.